These 5 T cell receptor beta chains share one sample of origin, sequenced in a study of blood T cell repertoires in COVID-19. Profiled with immunoSEQ multiplex PCR; TCRdb holds only in-frame clones, not every one. The table records approximately 25,000 clones, 82% of them present only once. The sample comprised peripheral blood. The receptors come from a human donor in a cohort sampled during active COVID-19.

This chain links TRBV27 with TRBJ1-1; 11 nucleotides line up with TRBD1. The length of the CDR3 is 19 residues. CDR1 is MNHEY, CDR2 SMNVEV, per germline (reference sequence). The V segment lost 7 bases and the J segment 5 bases; nucleotides outside the gene matches: 21. The CDR3 DNA reads as TGTGCCAGCATTGGCCCTCCTCCGGGACAGGGGGTGAGAGGGACTGAAGCTTTCTTT. It yields the protein CASIGPPPGQGVRGTEAFF.

The rearrangement links TRBV24-1 to TRBJ2-2; weak D call: TRBD2 (6 bases). Looked up from germline, CDR1 is KGHDR and CDR2 is SFDVKD. The CDR3 totals 15 residues. Trimming stripped 9 bases from V and 1 base from J, with 14 bases between. The CDR3, as DNA: TGTGCCACCCGAGGGCGGGGAGTGAACACCGGGGAGCTGTTTTTT. It is translated as CATRGRGVNTGELFF.

V usage is TRBV15 and J usage is TRBJ2-3; weak D call: TRBD1 (5 bases). Deletions cut 1 base from V and 0 bases from J, with 23 bases between. Germline-derived CDR1 and CDR2 are LNHNV and YYDKDF (reference sequence). This CDR3 contains 20 residues. CDR3 sequence reads: CATSRGRRSGSGSSTDTQYF. In DNA, the CDR3 is TGTGCCACCAGCAGAGGAAGGCGGTCAGGGTCCGGCTCTAGCACAGATACGCAGTATTTT.

This clone turned up a few times. The chain has TRBV3-1 (or the pseudogene TRBV3-2) and TRBJ1-6; D unresolved. The CDR3 consists of 14 residues. Trimming took off 1 base at V and 7 bases at J, with 8 bases between the two ends. CDR1 is LGHDT and CDR2 is YNNKEL in the germline V gene (reference sequence). In DNA, the CDR3 is TGTGCCAGCAGCCAAGCCTTAGAAAATTCACCCCTCCACTTT. It yields the protein CASSQALENSPLHF.

V gene TRBV27 combines with J gene TRBJ2-1; 16 nucleotides align to TRBD2. Germline CDR1 is MNHEY and CDR2 is SMNVEV (reference sequence). The CDR3 loop spans 16 amino acids. The J segment lost 7 bases and the V segment lost 5 bases, leaving 5 bases of the junction unmatched. This CDR3 is CASSPLGLAGGNEQFF. The CDR3 DNA sequence: TGTGCCAGCAGTCCGCTGGGACTAGCGGGAGGGAATGAGCAGTTCTTC.